This is a list of T cell receptor beta chains from one sample in a study of graft-versus-host responses after intestinal transplantation. Data came from immunoSEQ multiplex PCR; TCRdb stores just in-frame clones and leaves some out. The profile covers about 17,000 clones, with around two fifths appearing a single time and over 3% taken by the ten largest. The sequencing used alloreactive CD8+ T cells from a mixed lymphocyte reaction culture, collected before intestinal transplant. Receptors were obtained from a human patient who received an intestinal transplant. Both conserved end residues are part of each CDR3. Fields, in order: J gene, V gene, clone size, CDR3 protein. The listing skips clone size in some rows; elsewhere it reads once, few, many or a size class.

>TRBJ2-7|TRBV6-6|medium-sized
CASSPSQEQYF
>TRBJ2-1|TRBV6-5|medium-sized
CASSYGGSSYNEQFF
>TRBJ2-1|TRBV29-1|few
CSALPRLEYGEQFF
>TRBJ2-1|TRBV12-1|NA
CASSLPPLTSGRTTSSYNEQFF
>TRBJ2-1|TRBV5-1|medium-sized
CASSLVSGPYNEQFF
>TRBJ1-1|TRBV27|medium-sized
CASSLSPGMNTEAFF
>TRBJ2-7|TRBV6-6|NA
CASSSPTGVGYEQYF
>TRBJ2-3|TRBV6-1|NA
CASSEALFSPDTQYF
>TRBJ2-7|TRBV6-1|NA
CASSEARIYEQYF
>TRBJ2-7|TRBV11-1|NA
CASSYRTSGPTFMPYEQYF
>TRBJ2-7|TRBV6-9|NA
CASSLGGTYEQYF
>TRBJ1-1|TRBV27|NA
CASSLDRRGGWGNTEAFF
>TRBJ2-7|TRBV4-1|NA
CASSQGLAGNYEQYF
>TRBJ2-1|TRBV27|NA
CASTSGTGAYNEQFF
>TRBJ2-7|TRBV4-1|few
CASSLLAGPSYEQYF
>TRBJ1-5|TRBV4-1|few
CASSLIQTGSGEQPQHF
>TRBJ2-3|TRBV18|NA
CASSLLGDTQYF
>TRBJ2-7|TRBV6-9|NA
CASSYEGLEQYF
>TRBJ2-5|TRBV7-9|once
CASSSWGRALLGETQYF
>TRBJ1-1|TRBV7-9|NA
CASSLGQWNTEAFF
>TRBJ1-1|TRBV27|few
CASSSLVLGDHSMNTEAFF
>TRBJ1-4|TRBV6-5|few
CASSYGFATNEKLFF